The present TCR beta chain was sequenced within a study of response to subunit inactivated influenza vaccine (dated by TCRdb to the late 2010s). Study-wide context: Deep quantitative T cell receptor repertoire profiling was used in the study to track responses to a trivalent subunit inactivated influenza vaccine. Results and caveats for the whole study, not just this receptor: The authors suggested that each seasonal influenza vaccination may recruit only a limited number of new T cells.

Receptors were amplified or captured by RT-PCR. TCRdb shows the sequencer as Illumina HiSeq 2500. The public reads were run again by TCRdb, first through fastp at Q25 and then through MiXCR, and only productive beta chains were kept. Every distinct CDR3 protein forms one entry, paired with its most common genes and DNA. This sample lists a few hundred thousand distinct CDR3 sequences; approximately 14% were detected once. The ten largest make up 11% of the sample. In its sample, this clonotype was seen a few times. Its antigen is still unknown. No much larger clonotype is one base removed from it; base qualities were not supplied. The CDR3 contains 15 residues, cysteine and phenylalanine counted. The entry retains the CDR3 DNA only, 45 bases that are in frame from base 1. V is pared back by 1 base and J by 6 bases, with 16 bases lying between the germline termini. CDR1 and CDR2 (KGHSH, LQKENI) derive from the germline V gene.

The input for sequencing was PBMCs from blood, taken 12 days after vaccination. This TCR was recovered from a man between 50 and 59 years old who received an inactivated influenza vaccine. Donor details come from another sample of the same person, matched by shared clones. Recombination linked TRBV18 to TRBJ2-7; TRBD1 is perhaps the D gene, given 5 matching bases. The CDR3 here reads CASSPRNYRFGEQYF. The bases read TGTGCCAGCTCACCACGAAATTACAGGTTCGGCGAGCAGTACTTC.